This T cell receptor beta chain was identified during a study of blood T cell repertoires in COVID-19. Germline assignment: CDR1 LGHNA and CDR2 YSLEER. V gave up 0 bases and J gave up 0 bases; unmatched junction bases: 7. CDR3 size: 17 residues. Sequencing used immunoSEQ multiplex PCR; TCRdb keeps in-frame clones, though not all of them. The table lists 200,000 to 300,000 clones, 88% of them singletons. Source material: peripheral blood. This TCR was recovered from a human donor in a cohort sampled during active COVID-19. The rearrangement uses TRBV4-3 and TRBJ1-2; 7 positions agree with TRBD1. The CDR3 sequence: CASSQDPKGGANYGYTF. DNA for the CDR3: TGCGCCAGCAGCCAAGATCCCAAAGGGGGCGCTAACTATGGCTACACCTTC.